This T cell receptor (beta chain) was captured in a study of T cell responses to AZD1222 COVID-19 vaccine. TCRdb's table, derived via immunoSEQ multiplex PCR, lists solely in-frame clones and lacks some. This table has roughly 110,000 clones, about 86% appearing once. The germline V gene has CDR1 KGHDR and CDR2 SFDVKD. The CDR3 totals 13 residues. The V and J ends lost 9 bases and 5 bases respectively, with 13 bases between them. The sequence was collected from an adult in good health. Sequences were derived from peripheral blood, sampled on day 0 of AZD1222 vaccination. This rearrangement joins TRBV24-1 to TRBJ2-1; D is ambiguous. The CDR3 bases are TGTGCCACCTCCTGGTCAACTAACAATGAGCAGTTCTTC. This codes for CATSWSTNNEQFF.